One and the same sample provided the 14 T cell receptor beta chains below, sequenced in a study of cytomegalovirus exposure and HLA in healthy donors. Amplification used 60 Vbeta primers and 13 Jbeta primers. The method was immunoSEQ multiplex PCR; TCRdb's version includes in-frame clones alone and lacks a portion of them. The table has 120,000 or so clones, around three quarters seen once. Sequencing input: PBMCs. These receptors originate from a woman in her thirties or forties in good health and CMV-seronegative.

V gene TRBV28 combines with J gene TRBJ2-7; unclear D gene. V shed 3 bases and J shed 3 bases, with 6 bases lying between them. Germline assignment: CDR1 MDHEN and CDR2 SYDVKM. This CDR3 spans 12 amino acids. The CDR3 DNA is TGTGCCAGCAGTTTTTCACTCTACGAGCAGTACTTC. Its protein is CASSFSLYEQYF.

This clone was counted between two and nine times. The V and J genes are TRBV15 and TRBJ2-7; no reliable D call. CDR3 length equals 13 residues. Trimming shortened V by 0 bases and J by 4 bases, and 7 bases separated the two germline ends. The germline gives CDR1 LNHNV, CDR2 YYDKDF (reference sequence). CDR3 in amino acids: CATSRDPQYEQYF. DNA of the CDR3: TGTGCCACCAGCAGAGATCCCCAGTACGAGCAGTACTTC.

This chain links TRBV6-6 with TRBJ1-1; D gene ambiguous. This CDR3 contains 13 residues. Germline V CDR1 and CDR2: MNHNY, SVGAGI (reference sequence). V was trimmed by 10 bases and J by 1 base, leaving 13 bases between them. The DNA of the CDR3 is TGTGCCACCTTCATACACCAGAACACTGAAGCTTTCTTT. This encodes CATFIHQNTEAFF.

This chain links TRBV20-1 with TRBJ1-2, with 8 bases fitting TRBD1. V lost 2 bases, J lost 8 bases, and 1 base stayed unmatched. From germline, CDR1 is DFQATT and CDR2 SNEGSKA (reference sequence). This CDR3 is built from 11 residues. CDR3 bases: TGCAGTGCTAGAAACAGGGGGGGCTACACCTTC. Amino acid sequence: CSARNRGGYTF.

J is TRBJ2-3 and V is TRBV6-1; 7 nucleotides agree with TRBD2. The CDR3 extends over 16 amino acids. Germline CDR1 is MNHNS and CDR2 is SASEGT. V shed 1 base, J shed 0 bases, and the junction held 4 bases outside the gene matches. The CDR3 is CASSEGLAVSTDTQYF. The CDR3 nucleotides read TGTGCCAGCAGTGAAGGACTAGCCGTGAGCACAGATACGCAGTATTTT.

This clone came up once. This chain uses TRBV5-1 with TRBJ2-1, with D perhaps TRBD2 (6 bases). CDR1 SGHRS and CDR2 YFSETQ come from the germline V gene. CDR3 length: 13 amino acids. V gave up 4 bases and J gave up 5 bases, with 10 bases separating them. The CDR3 protein is CASSRDSNNEQFF. The CDR3 DNA is TGCGCCAGCAGCCGGGACTCGAACAATGAGCAGTTCTTC.

The V gene is TRBV6-1, the J gene TRBJ2-7; 9 bases fit TRBD1. The CDR3 spans 17 residues. Germline V lookup: CDR1 MNHNS, CDR2 SASEGT. V shed 0 bases and J 1 base; nucleotides not matched to a gene: 7. The CDR3 sequence: CASSEAVLGTGSYEQYF. CDR3 nucleotide sequence: TGTGCCAGCAGTGAAGCGGTGTTGGGGACAGGGTCCTACGAGCAGTACTTC.

The chain recombines TRBV2 with TRBJ2-5; D ambiguous. The DNA end favors TRBJ2-7, so the J call may be wrong. This CDR3 comprises 11 residues. Germline CDR1 reads SNHLY; CDR2 reads FYNNEI. The CDR3 loop is CASKELYEQYF. The CDR3 nucleotides read TGTGCCAGCAAGGAACTATACGAGCAGTACTTC.

This clone was picked up one time. The chain combines TRBV5-1 with TRBJ1-1; 10 bases fit TRBD1. Germline CDR1 reads SGHRS; CDR2 reads YFSETQ. V dropped 0 bases and J dropped 1; count of bases not matched to a gene: 6. This CDR3 is built from 17 residues. CDR3 nucleotides: TGCGCCAGCAGCTTGGAGCTGACAGGGGGCTCGAACACTGAAGCTTTCTTT. It yields the protein CASSLELTGGSNTEAFF.

The chain uses TRBV6-6 and TRBJ1-2; TRBD1 matches 10 bases. CDR3 length: 14 amino acids. CDR1 MNHNY and CDR2 SVGAGI come from the germline V gene (reference sequence). Trimming cost V 2 bases and J 6 bases; bases outside gene matches: 3. The CDR3 bases are TGTGCCAGCAGTTACGGTGGGACAGGGGATGGCTACACCTTC. This codes for CASSYGGTGDGYTF.

The J gene is TRBJ2-3, the V gene TRBV10-3, with 7 bases identical to TRBD2. The V and J ends lost 6 bases and 4 bases, in that order; junction bases with no gene match: 10. The CDR3 extends over 15 amino acids. Looked up from germline, CDR1 is ENHRY and CDR2 is SYGVKD. CDR3 sequence: CAIRSLADLPDTQYF. CDR3 sequence (DNA): TGTGCCATCAGGAGCCTAGCGGACCTCCCAGATACGCAGTATTTT.

The chain employs TRBV11-2 and TRBJ1-4; 10 bases align to TRBD1. CDR3 length: 14 amino acids. The germline CDR1 and CDR2 sequences are SGHAT and FQNNGV. The J segment lost 8 bases and the V segment lost 5 bases, leaving 5 bases of the junction unmatched. The CDR3 protein is CASSRDRGDEKLFF. CDR3 DNA: TGTGCCAGCAGCCGGGACAGGGGTGACGAAAAACTGTTTTTT.

A single count supports this clone. The chain joins TRBV4-1 to TRBJ2-5; 10 positions agree with TRBD2. The J call may be mistaken, given a closer DNA end match to TRBJ2-7. There are 16 residues in the CDR3. CDR1 MGHRA and CDR2 YSYEKL come from the germline V gene. CDR3 residues: CASSQGPLAGAYEQYF. The CDR3 DNA sequence: TGCGCCAGCAGCCAAGGGCCGCTAGCGGGAGCCTACGAGCAGTACTTC.

V is TRBV7-2 and J is TRBJ1-1, with a possible D match to TRBD1 (5 bases). Trimming removed 1 base at V and 1 base at J, with 13 bases between. The CDR3 runs 16 residues. Germline V gene data show CDR1 as SGHTA and CDR2 as FQGNSA. The CDR3 is CASSLGFRASNTEAFF. The CDR3 nucleotides read TGTGCCAGCAGCTTAGGTTTCAGGGCATCGAACACTGAAGCTTTCTTT.